This TCR beta chain was sequenced in a study of T cell repertoires in cytomegalovirus infection (dated by TCRdb to about 2019). Regarding the study in general: The HLA type of each donor mattered for the analysis, because public TCR beta signatures pointed to carriage of CMV infection along with the matching HLA type.

The germline V gene encodes CDR1 SEHNR and CDR2 FQNEAQ (reference sequence). The CDR3 goes from the cysteine to the phenylalanine over 17 residues. Only CDR3 DNA remains: 51 bases, in frame from the first base. V is trimmed back by 0 bases and J by 2 bases, and the junction contains 6 bases that no gene match accounts for. What the work shows at the level of the full study, not this receptor alone: The ex vivo response was dominated by HLA-C-restricted CMV-specific TCR beta clonotypes, which also provided the single most frequent clonotype in two of eight donors. Carriers of CMV infection plus the relevant HLA type were discriminated by the cumulative frequency of public TCR beta family members in the study cohort and in an independent approximately 350-donor cohort.

This clonotype was seen repeatedly, ten times or more. Its antigen remains undetermined. Base qualities are not recorded, but no much larger clone differs from it by a single base. TCRdb lists the instrument as Illumina HiSeq 1500. The raw public data were reprocessed by TCRdb itself: fastp quality trimming at Q25, MiXCR clonotype calling, in-frame beta chains only. When rows share a CDR3 protein, they turn into one entry using the most common DNA and genes. The sample table lists 450,000 to 550,000 distinct CDR3 sequences, 16% of them with a count of one. More than 20% of the sample rests with the top ten.

The chain was built from TRBV7-9 and TRBJ1-3; the junction holds 8 bases that match TRBD1. The sample consisted of CD8+ T cells from PBMCs. This sequence originates from a human donor in good health (CMV status not recorded). Some clones in this sample may be carry-over from other donors' samples. The CDR3 region has the sequence CASSLARTGHTGNTIYF. In nucleotide form, the sequence is TGTGCCAGCAGCTTAGCTAGGACAGGGCATACTGGAAACACCATATATTTT.